The rows below give T cell receptor beta chains drawn from one sample of a study of CD8 T cells in Susac syndrome. TCRdb processed the immunoSEQ multiplex PCR reads anew with MiXCR; each CDR3 protein has one entry. The profile shows some 130,000 distinct CDR3 sequences, 85% to 95% of them singletons. Sequencing was carried out using CD8+ T cells from PBMCs. All receptors derive from a human donor with Susac syndrome. Both conserved end residues are part of each CDR3. The D gene is left open where the match is weak. Some rows mark clone size as missing; the rest say once, few, many or name a class of expanded clone.

CDR3 | DNA | V | D | size | J
CSASGLGLGEQFF | TGCAGTGCTAGCGGACTAGGCCTCGGTGAGCAGTTCTTC | TRBV20-1 | TRBD2 | NA | TRBJ2-1
CASSLYLGAGETQYF | TGTGCCAGCAGCTTATATCTCGGAGCGGGGGAGACCCAGTACTTC | TRBV5-4 | TRBD2 | NA | TRBJ2-5
CATSRRPETQYF | TGTGCCACCAGCAGACGTCCGGAGACCCAGTACTTC | TRBV15 | NA | NA | TRBJ2-5
CASSSLAGEGNEQFF | TGTGCCAGCAGCTCCTTAGCGGGAGAGGGCAATGAGCAGTTCTTC | TRBV5-4 | TRBD2 | NA | TRBJ2-1
CASSFFSTNEKLFF | TGTGCCAGCAGCTTCTTCAGTACTAATGAAAAACTGTTTTTT | TRBV7-9 | NA | NA | TRBJ1-4
CASSNGPPALNEQYF | TGTGCCAGCAGTAACGGACCACCAGCATTGAACGAGCAGTACTTC | TRBV12-3/TRBV12-4 | NA | NA | TRBJ2-7
CASSAVLAGSDTQYF | TGTGCCAGCAGCGCCGTACTAGCGGGATCAGATACGCAGTATTTT | TRBV9 | TRBD2 | NA | TRBJ2-3
CANRAGSGTEAFF | TGTGCCAACCGGGCAGGGTCGGGCACTGAAGCTTTCTTT | TRBV28 | NA | NA | TRBJ1-1
CASWGDLAAYNEQFF | TGTGCCAGCTGGGGGGATTTAGCGGCCTACAATGAGCAGTTCTTC | TRBV27 | NA | NA | TRBJ2-1
CASSPEGRYEQYF | TGTGCCAGCAGCCCCGAGGGGCGGTACGAGCAGTACTTC | TRBV11-2 | NA | once | TRBJ2-7
CASSVTFSNQPQHF | TGTGCCAGCAGTGTGACGTTTAGCAATCAGCCCCAGCATTTT | TRBV12-3/TRBV12-4 | NA | once | TRBJ1-5
CSVEGQEETINTEAFF | TGCAGCGTTGAGGGTCAGGAAGAAACAATCAACACTGAAGCTTTCTTT | TRBV29-1 | NA | NA | TRBJ1-1
CASSPDLLHEQYF | TGTGCCAGCAGCCCGGACCTTCTCCACGAGCAGTACTTC | TRBV14 | NA | NA | TRBJ2-7
CASSGDNPYEQYF | TGTGCCAGCAGTGGGGACAACCCCTACGAGCAGTACTTC | TRBV6-5 | NA | few | TRBJ2-7
CASSQQASMFF | TGCGCCAGCAGCCAACAGGCTAGTATGTTCTTC | TRBV4-1 | NA | NA | TRBJ2-1
CSVETSGRSLREQYF | TGCAGCGTTGAAACTAGCGGGAGGTCTTTGAGGGAGCAGTACTTC | TRBV29-1 | TRBD2 | NA | TRBJ2-7
CASGEGHDGAFF | TGTGCCAGCGGGGAGGGACACGATGGGGCTTTCTTT | TRBV7-8 | NA | NA | TRBJ1-1
CASATSGRGETQYF | TGTGCCAGCGCCACTAGCGGGAGGGGGGAGACCCAGTACTTC | TRBV6-5 | TRBD2 | NA | TRBJ2-5
CASSLRQAGVRETQYF | TGTGCCAGCAGCTTACGGCAAGCGGGAGTAAGAGAGACCCAGTACTTC | TRBV7-2 | TRBD2 | NA | TRBJ2-5
CASSLGQGGVTEAFF | TGTGCCAGTAGTCTCGGACAGGGAGGAGTCACTGAAGCTTTCTTT | TRBV19 | TRBD1 | NA | TRBJ1-1
CASSLGLANEQFF | TGTGCCAGCAGTTTGGGACTAGCGAATGAGCAGTTCTTC | TRBV27 | TRBD2 | NA | TRBJ2-1
CASSAGETNYGYTF | TGTGCCAGCAGTGCAGGGGAAACTAACTATGGCTACACCTTC | TRBV27 | NA | once | TRBJ1-2
CSARGYNALEQYF | TGCAGTGCTAGAGGGTACAACGCTCTCGAGCAGTACTTC | TRBV20-1 | NA | NA | TRBJ2-7
CSAALSSYNEQFF | TGCAGTGCCGCCTTAAGCTCCTACAATGAGCAGTTCTTC | TRBV20-1 | NA | NA | TRBJ2-1
CASSLWTGETEAFF | TGCGCCAGCAGCTTGTGGACAGGGGAAACTGAAGCTTTCTTT | TRBV5-1 | TRBD1 | few | TRBJ1-1
CASTDIRDGDTGELFF | TGTGCCTCAACGGACATCCGGGACGGTGACACCGGGGAGCTGTTTTTT | TRBV10-3 | NA | NA | TRBJ2-2
CASSQDNRGLAGEQYF | TGCGCCAGCAGCCAAGACAACCGGGGACTAGCAGGCGAGCAGTACTTC | TRBV4-1 | TRBD2 | NA | TRBJ2-7
CSARGTSNEQFF | TGCAGTGCTAGAGGTACTTCCAATGAGCAGTTCTTC | TRBV20-1 | NA | NA | TRBJ2-1
CASSRQVGGVNTEAFF | TGTGCCAGCAGCAGACAGGTCGGGGGGGTGAACACTGAAGCTTTCTTT | TRBV12-3/TRBV12-4 | NA | NA | TRBJ1-1
CASSTGTEINEQFF | TGTGCCAGCAGTACCGGGACAGAAATCAATGAGCAGTTCTTC | TRBV11-3 | TRBD1 | NA | TRBJ2-1
CAVRGSDTGELFF | TGTGCCGTCAGGGGGTCGGACACCGGGGAGCTGTTTTTT | TRBV7-3 | TRBD1 | NA | TRBJ2-2
CASSSSDRENTEAFF | TGTGCCAGCAGCTCCTCGGACAGGGAGAACACTGAAGCTTTCTTT | TRBV13 | TRBD1 | NA | TRBJ1-1
CSATGGPPAEQYF | TGCAGTGCCACGGGCGGGCCTCCTGCGGAGCAGTACTTC | TRBV20-1 | NA | once | TRBJ2-7
CSATAGRSTEAFF | TGCAGTGCAACCGCAGGGAGGAGTACTGAAGCTTTCTTT | TRBV20-1 | NA | NA | TRBJ1-1
CSVMESLGGTQYF | TGCAGCGTTATGGAATCCCTCGGGGGGACCCAGTACTTC | TRBV29-1 | NA | NA | TRBJ2-5
CASSFADRNTEAFF | TGTGCCAGCAGCTTCGCGGACAGGAACACTGAAGCTTTCTTT | TRBV5-4 | NA | NA | TRBJ1-1
CASSPSLDGELFF | TGTGCCAGCAGCCCCTCCCTGGACGGGGAGCTGTTTTTT | TRBV6-2/TRBV6-3 | NA | NA | TRBJ2-2
CAWSEVLILDGYTF | TGTGCCTGGAGTGAGGTTCTTATTTTGGATGGCTACACCTTC | TRBV30 | NA | NA | TRBJ1-2
CASSFGRGTEAFF | TGTGCCAGCAGTTTTGGCAGGGGCACTGAAGCTTTCTTT | TRBV12-3/TRBV12-4 | NA | NA | TRBJ1-1
CASGYFFTDTQYF | TGTGCTAGTGGTTATTTCTTCACAGATACGCAGTATTTT | TRBV12-5 | NA | NA | TRBJ2-3
CASSPGLGLKFF | TGCGCCAGCAGCCCTGGACTCGGATTAAAGTTCTTC | TRBV4-1 | NA | NA | TRBJ2-1
CSAHHQHYNEQFF | TGCAGTGCACATCACCAGCACTACAATGAGCAGTTCTTC | TRBV20-1 | NA | once | TRBJ2-1
CASSVTYEQYF | TGTGCCAGCAGCGTTACCTACGAGCAGTACTTC | TRBV2 | NA | NA | TRBJ2-7
CASSLFAGTNTEAFF | TGTGCCAGCAGTTTATTCGCAGGGACGAACACTGAAGCTTTCTTT | TRBV12-3/TRBV12-4 | NA | NA | TRBJ1-1
CASMGRPGYGYTF | TGTGCCAGCATGGGGCGGCCGGGCTATGGCTACACCTTC | TRBV27 | NA | NA | TRBJ1-2
CASSVQGASETQYF | TGTGCCAGCAGCGTCCAGGGGGCGAGCGAGACCCAGTACTTC | TRBV9 | TRBD1 | NA | TRBJ2-5
CASSFTGNGYTF | TGTGCCAGCAGCTTCACAGGGAATGGCTACACCTTC | TRBV12-3/TRBV12-4 | NA | NA | TRBJ1-2
CASSLETGVYEQYF | TGCGCCAGCAGCTTGGAGACAGGGGTGTACGAGCAGTACTTC | TRBV5-1 | TRBD1 | NA | TRBJ2-7
CASSPRSNQPQHF | TGTGCCAGCAGTCCCCGTAGCAATCAGCCCCAGCATTTT | TRBV6-5 | NA | few | TRBJ1-5
CASSEYLTSGQEQFF | TGTGCCAGCAGTGAATATTTAACTAGCGGACAGGAGCAGTTCTTC | TRBV2 | TRBD2 | NA | TRBJ2-1
CASSSLDSDTEAFF | TGTGCCAGCAGTTCACTCGACAGTGACACTGAAGCTTTCTTT | TRBV12-3/TRBV12-4 | NA | NA | TRBJ1-1